This paragraph covers one T cell receptor beta chain sequence. It has no known antigen specificity. Base qualities are missing; no much larger clone stands one base away. The treatment or condition label, as the study defines it: randomized to nivolumab then ipilimumab (arm A) or the reverse (arm B). No trial patient had received prior DNA-damaging chemotherapy. CheckMate 064, a randomized, open-label phase II trial of sequential checkpoint blockade, was the source of the samples, all of which came from patients with melanoma. Genomic DNA from formalin-fixed paraffin-embedded (FFPE) tissue samples was used for tumor TCR sequencing. This entry is derived from a study of sequential checkpoint blockade in melanoma (dated by TCRdb to between 2017 and 2020). About the study as a whole: In a 1:1 randomization, patients received either first-line nivolumab then ipilimumab (arm A) or ipilimumab then nivolumab (arm B). Roughly 20 patients had matched tumor biopsies taken before treatment and at week 13, after single-agent nivolumab (arm A) or ipilimumab (arm B). Maintenance nivolumab came after each of the two trial sequences. The same lesion was the source of approximately 80% of the matched pre- and post-treatment tumor biopsy pairs. TCRbeta immunosequencing was performed on DNA from around 96 pretreatment melanoma tumor samples.

The study at large found these results: Small sample sizes and reduced statistical power limited the within-arm analyses of tumor T-cell fraction. The response-prediction model combining TCR metrics and mutation burden needs validation in larger, independent patient cohorts. Tumor T-cell fraction and clonality were correlated with PD-L1 staining and CD8+ T-cell counts, but not with mutational load. In the nivolumab-first arm (arm A), an association was found between pretreatment tumor TIL clonality and response (P = .04). Clinical benefit was about 30 times more likely to be achieved by patients whose tumor T-cell fraction and clonality increased by week 13.

The immunoSEQ Assay was used to immunosequence TCRbeta CDR3 regions from genomic DNA. Prior to high-throughput sequencing, genomic DNA was amplified by bias-controlled multiplex PCR. Processing in the source paper ran as follows. To quantify the absolute abundance of each unique TCRbeta CDR3 region, the sequences were collapsed and filtered. Clonality, defined as 1 minus Pielou's evenness, was calculated using only productive rearrangements. Tumor T-cell fraction was calculated by normalizing TCRbeta template counts to the amount of usable DNA, which was estimated from several housekeeping genes. A previously published method was used to identify clones whose frequencies were significantly greater in on-treatment samples than in baseline samples. TCRdb's version of the immuneACCESS table is confined to in-frame rearrangements and falls short of the full clone set. An unresolved V gene accounts for under half of the shortfall where checked; the remainder is of unknown origin. V and J calls and clone size are copied from that table; D and trimming were computed from the DNA. A total of thousands of clones appear in this sample, 20% of them only once. Around 10% of the sample is taken by the ten largest.

CDR1 and CDR2 were assigned from the germline V gene (reference sequence) as LNHDA and SQIVND. The CDR3 covers 15 residues, taking in both the cysteine and the phenylalanine. The retained sequence is limited to the CDR3, 45 bases, with the frame set at the first base. V is pruned by 2 bases and J by 6 bases, leaving 4 bases of the junction without a gene match. This specimen consisted of tumor tissue (inferred from file names), obtained from a patient given nivolumab and ipilimumab in sequence. Recombination connected TRBV19 to TRBJ2-2; TRBD1 lines up with 9 middle nucleotides. This sequence was found in a human donor with melanoma. The DNA sequence is given as TGTGCCAGTAGTATAACAGGGGGCGTATCCGGGGAGCTGTTTTTT. Translated, this gives CASSITGGVSGELFF.